A single sample gave rise to the 14 T cell receptor beta chains below, sequenced in a study of glioma-infiltrating T cells after dendritic cell vaccination. Described time point: after dendritic cell vaccination, including at tumor progression/relapse. Clones were read by immunoSEQ multiplex PCR, and TCRdb kept only the in-frame ones, dropping some. The sample has 70,000 to 100,000 clones, over 80% seen once. Material: blood, obtained after dendritic cell vaccination. The receptors were sampled from a human donor with glioblastoma.

The chain uses TRBV7-2 and TRBJ1-6; D call uncertain. CDR3 length: 15 residues. Trimming took 5 bases from V and 7 from J, leaving 15 bases between them. Germline V gene sequence: CDR1 SGHTA, CDR2 FQGNSA. CDR3 amino acids: CASSAGHGGNSPLHF. The CDR3 DNA follows: TGTGCCAGCAGCGCTGGGCACGGCGGGAATTCACCCCTCCACTTT.

V and J are TRBV30 and TRBJ2-5; the D gene is possibly TRBD1 (5 bases). The CDR3 sequence is 14 residues long. V dropped 5 bases and J dropped 1 base, with 14 bases sitting between them. Germline V gene sequence: CDR1 GTSNPN, CDR2 SVGIG (reference sequence). The CDR3 nucleotides read TGTGCCTGGTCGGTCAGGGCTTTCCAAGAGACCCAGTACTTC. Amino acid sequence: CAWSVRAFQETQYF.

In this sample, this clone turned up once. V gene TRBV6-5 combines with J gene TRBJ2-5, with D hard to call. Germline values: CDR1 MNHEY, CDR2 SVGAGI. This CDR3 is built from 13 residues. V gave up 4 bases and J gave up 4 bases, with 10 bases separating them. CDR3 protein: CASSWLVSETQYF. The CDR3, as DNA: TGTGCCAGCAGTTGGCTAGTTTCAGAGACCCAGTACTTC.

The table lists this clone with a few counts. This chain uses TRBV19 with TRBJ1-1, with a possible D match to TRBD1 (6 bases). This CDR3 comprises 13 residues. V lost 1 base and J lost 5, with 8 bases in between. In germline, CDR1 is LNHDA, CDR2 SQIVND (reference sequence). The CDR3 DNA sequence: TGTGCCAGTAGTATAGTGCAGGGGACTGAAGCTTTCTTT. It encodes CASSIVQGTEAFF.

The rearrangement uses TRBV19 and TRBJ2-2; TRBD1 agrees at 9 bases. There are 19 residues in the CDR3. From germline, CDR1 is LNHDA and CDR2 SQIVND (reference sequence). V lost 7 bases, J lost 3 bases, and 18 bases stayed unmatched. The CDR3 nucleotides read TGTGCCAGTAACGGGTGGACAGGGGCGGACGGTTTTGACACCGGGGAGCTGTTTTTT. Encoded protein: CASNGWTGADGFDTGELFF. The whole variable domain, remainder taken from reference TRBV19 and TRBJ2-2, is DGGITQSPKYLFRKEGQNVTLSCEQNLNHDAMYWYRQDPGQGLRLIYYSQIVNDFQKGDIAEGYSVSREKKESFPLTVTSAQKNPTAFYLCASNGWTGADGFDTGELFFGEGSRLTVL.

The V gene is TRBV5-1, the J gene TRBJ2-7; 9 bases fit TRBD2. The V gene's germline CDR1 is SGHRS and CDR2 YFSETQ. V lost 3 bases and J lost 3; bases outside the gene matches: 10. CDR3 length: 16 residues. The CDR3, as DNA: TGCGCCAGCAGCTCGGCCCCGGGACTAGCATTCTACGAGCAGTACTTC. It translates to CASSSAPGLAFYEQYF. Together with reference TRBV5-1 and TRBJ2-7, the CDR3 gives the full variable domain: KAGVTQTPRYLIKTRGQQVTLSCSPISGHRSVSWYQQTPGQGLQFLFEYFSETQRNKGNFPGRFSGRQFSNSRSEMNVSTLELGDSALYLCASSSAPGLAFYEQYFGPGTRLTVT.

The chain has TRBV7-9 and TRBJ1-1; no definite D call. Trimming left V 1 base short and J 8 bases short, with 8 bases between. Looked up from germline, CDR1 is SEHNR and CDR2 is FQNEAQ (reference sequence). The CDR3 is 12 residues long. The CDR3 sequence is CASSLDAGEAFF. In nucleotides, the CDR3 is TGTGCCAGCAGCTTAGACGCAGGAGAAGCTTTCTTT. The whole variable domain, remainder taken from reference TRBV7-9 and TRBJ1-1, is DTGVSQNPRHKITKRGQNVTFRCDPISEHNRLYWYRQTLGQGPEFLTYFQNEAQLEKSRLLSDRFSAERPKGSFSTLEIQRTEQGDSAMYLCASSLDAGEAFFGQGTRLTVV.

This clone was detected a few times. Here the CDR3 DNA reads TGTGCCAGCACAGGGGTCTACAATGAGCAGTTCTTC. The encoded protein is CASTGVYNEQFF. The gene calls are TRBV6-1 and TRBJ2-1; D may be TRBD1 (6 bases). Trimming left V 7 bases short and J 3 bases short, with 7 bases between. The CDR3 consists of 12 residues. Germline CDR1 is MNHNS and CDR2 is SASEGT.

The rearrangement uses TRBV5-1 and TRBJ2-3; D not resolved. This CDR3 is 18 amino acids long. V gave up 3 bases and J gave up 0 bases, with 20 bases separating them. CDR1 and CDR2 from the germline V gene are SGHRS and YFSETQ. CDR3 in amino acids: CASSSSAIAHPSTDTQYF. The CDR3 DNA reads as TGCGCCAGCAGCTCGAGCGCTATAGCCCACCCGAGCACAGATACGCAGTATTTT.

The J gene is TRBJ1-1, the V gene TRBV19; D may be TRBD1 (5 bases). This CDR3 region has 15 residues. V was clipped by 5 bases and J by 3 bases, with 16 bases between them. In germline, CDR1 is LNHDA, CDR2 SQIVND (reference sequence). This CDR3 is CASSLRGDKYTEAFF. The CDR3 coding sequence is TGTGCCAGTAGTTTACGGGGGGATAAGTACACTGAAGCTTTCTTT.

In DNA form, the CDR3 reads TGTGCCAGCAGCCCGAAGTTCCGAGCAGGGGGCTATGGCTACACCTTC. This encodes CASSPKFRAGGYGYTF. V usage is TRBV5-6 and J usage is TRBJ1-2, with TRBD1 matching 7 bases. The germline gives CDR1 SGHDT, CDR2 YYEEEE. CDR3 length: 16 residues. The V and J ends lost 4 bases and 4 bases, in that order; junction bases with no gene match: 13.

The CDR3: CASSPPGGEKLFF. The CDR3 DNA reads as TGTGCCAGCTCACCGCCAGGGGGGGAAAAACTGTTTTTT. J is TRBJ1-4 and V is TRBV18; 7 nucleotides align to TRBD1. J lost 8 bases, V lost 3 bases, and 3 bases had no gene match. This CDR3 has 13 residues. Per the germline V gene, CDR1 is KGHSH and CDR2 is LQKENI. Based on the CDR3 plus reference TRBV18 and TRBJ1-4, the full variable domain is NAGVMQNPRHLVRRRGQEARLRCSPMKGHSHVYWYRQLPEEGLKFMVYLQKENIIDESGMPKERFSAEFPKEGPSILRIQQVVRGDSAAYFCASSPPGGEKLFFGSGTQLSVL.

The rearrangement joins TRBV19 to TRBJ2-6; 9 bases match TRBD1. Germline V lookup: CDR1 LNHDA, CDR2 SQIVND (reference sequence). V lost 8 bases and J lost 0; bases outside the gene matches: 8. This CDR3 has 17 residues. DNA of the CDR3: TGTGCCAGTCATTCCAGGACAGGGGTCTCTGGGGCCAACGTCCTGACTTTC. It translates to CASHSRTGVSGANVLTF.

In its sample, this clone was seen once. V is TRBV18 and J is TRBJ2-7; possible D gene TRBD1, 5 bases. With 1 base removed from V and 0 bases from J, the gap between germline ends came to 10 bases. Looked up from germline, CDR1 is KGHSH and CDR2 is LQKENI. The CDR3 is 15 amino acids. The chain's CDR3 is CASSPRRQNSYEQYF. The CDR3 DNA is TGTGCCAGCTCACCACGGAGACAGAACTCCTACGAGCAGTACTTC.